This TCR beta chain emerged from a study of cytomegalovirus exposure and HLA in healthy donors. From germline, CDR1 is MNHNY and CDR2 SVGAGI (reference sequence). CDR3 size: 15 residues. The ends lost 2 bases at V and 2 bases at J; junction bases unmatched: 3. The PCR was carried out with 60 Vbeta primers and 13 Jbeta primers. The data were produced by immunoSEQ multiplex PCR, yet TCRdb's version contains in-frame clones alone and is incomplete. Among about 160,000 clones listed, around three quarters were seen once. The TCR sequence derives from a man in his forties or fifties in good health and CMV-seropositive. Sequenced: PBMCs. This chain connects TRBV6-6 to TRBJ1-2; 9 nucleotides line up with TRBD1. The CDR3 here is CASSYVGQGNYGYTF. CDR3 in DNA: TGTGCCAGCAGTTACGTGGGACAGGGCAACTATGGCTACACCTTC.